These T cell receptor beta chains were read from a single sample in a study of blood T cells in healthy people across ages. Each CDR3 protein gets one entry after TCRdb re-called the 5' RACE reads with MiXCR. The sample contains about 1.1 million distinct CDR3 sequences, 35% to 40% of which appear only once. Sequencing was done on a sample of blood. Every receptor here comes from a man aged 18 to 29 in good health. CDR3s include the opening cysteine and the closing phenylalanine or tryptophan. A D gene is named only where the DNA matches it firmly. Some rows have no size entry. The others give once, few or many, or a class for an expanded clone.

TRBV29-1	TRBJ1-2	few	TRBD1	CSERRGLGYGYTF	TGCAGCGAGCGCAGGGGGCTCGGCTATGGCTACACCTTC
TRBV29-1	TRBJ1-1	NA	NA	CSGEAGTEAFF	TGCAGCGGTGAGGCAGGGACTGAAGCTTTCTTT
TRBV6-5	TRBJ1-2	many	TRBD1	CASRSDRVFYGYTF	TGTGCCAGCAGGTCGGACAGGGTTTTTTATGGCTACACCTTC
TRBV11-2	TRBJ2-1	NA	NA	CASSLRIGETQFF	TGTGCCAGCAGCTTAAGAATTGGGGAGACCCAGTTCTTC
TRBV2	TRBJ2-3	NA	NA	CASSGRRPDTQYF	TGTGCCAGCAGTGGGCGCCGCCCAGATACGCAGTATTTT
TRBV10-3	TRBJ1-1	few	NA	CAISDRAGERAFF	TGTGCCATCAGTGATCGAGCTGGGGAGAGGGCTTTCTTT
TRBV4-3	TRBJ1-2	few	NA	CASSQDRASNFAGYTF	TGCGCCAGCAGCCAAGATCGGGCCAGTAATTTCGCTGGCTACACCTTC
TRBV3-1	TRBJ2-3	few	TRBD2	CASSGLGLTDTQYF	TGTGCCAGCAGCGGACTAGGCCTCACAGATACGCAGTATTTT
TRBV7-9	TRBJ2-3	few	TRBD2	CASSWLTSGRRTDTQYF	TGTGCCAGCAGCTGGTTAACTAGCGGGAGACGCACAGATACGCAGTATTTT
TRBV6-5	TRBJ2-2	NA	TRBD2	CASSYSGDVSGGPNTGELFF	TGTGCCAGCAGTTACTCAGGAGATGTTAGCGGGGGCCCTAACACCGGGGAGCTGTTTTTT
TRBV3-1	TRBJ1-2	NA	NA	CASSRFRYRAGDYGYTF	TGTGCCAGCAGCCGATTCCGTTACAGGGCGGGGGACTATGGCTACACCTTC
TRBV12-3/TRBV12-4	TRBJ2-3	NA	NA	CASSLRGLNTDTQYF	TGTGCCAGCAGTTTACGGGGGTTGAACACAGATACGCAGTATTTT
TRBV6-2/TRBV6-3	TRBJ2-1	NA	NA	CASSYSVPGRDEQFF	TGTGCCAGCAGTTATTCGGTCCCAGGGAGAGATGAGCAGTTCTTC
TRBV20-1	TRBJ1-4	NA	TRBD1	CSTSQGAGEKLFF	TGCAGTACTAGTCAGGGGGCAGGGGAAAAACTGTTTTTT
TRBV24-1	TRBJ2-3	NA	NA	CATSNIPGGTDMQYF	TGTGCCACCAGTAACATCCCGGGCGGCACAGATATGCAGTATTTT
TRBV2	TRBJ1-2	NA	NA	CASNPDTNYGYTF	TGTGCCAGCAACCCAGATACTAACTATGGCTACACCTTC
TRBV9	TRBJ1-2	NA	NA	CASSVGRHSNYGYTF	TGTGCCAGCAGCGTAGGCAGGCATTCTAACTATGGCTACACCTTC
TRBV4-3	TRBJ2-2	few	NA	CASSQDHGTLTGELFF	TGCGCCAGCAGCCAAGATCATGGGACACTAACCGGGGAGCTGTTTTTT
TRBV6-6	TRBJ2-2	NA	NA	CASSYRGELFF	TGTGCCAGCAGTTACCGCGGGGAGCTGTTTTTT
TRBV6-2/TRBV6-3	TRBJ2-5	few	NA	CASSRTDQFFILNWETQYF	TGTGCCAGCAGCCGGACGGACCAATTCTTCATTCTGAATTGGGAGACCCAGTACTTC
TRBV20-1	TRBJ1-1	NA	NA	CSARSAGYTEAFF	TGCAGTGCTAGGAGTGCCGGGTACACTGAAGCTTTCTTT
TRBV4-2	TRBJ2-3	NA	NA	CAASQRRGPREDTQYF	TGTGCCGCTTCTCAGAGGCGGGGGCCCCGGGAAGATACGCAGTATTTT
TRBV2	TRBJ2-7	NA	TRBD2	CASSYSGKIDYEQYF	TGTGCCAGCAGCTATAGCGGGAAAATCGACTACGAGCAGTACTTC